The entry that follows covers one T cell receptor (beta chain) sequence. No antigen is known for it. The V gene's germline CDR1 is ENHRY and CDR2 SYGVKD. This CDR3 region has 15 residues. V lost 2 bases to trimming and J lost 5 bases; unmatched junction nucleotides: 5. The data were taken from a study of cytomegalovirus exposure and HLA in healthy donors. Notes on the study in general: Specificity for CMV antigens was confirmed in vitro for a few of the CMV-associated chains. Most TCR sequences were rare, but some public TCRs occurred in many donors. Cytomegalovirus-associated TCR beta chains were listed, numbering under 200. Reports credit the classifier with highly specific, highly sensitive diagnosis of cytomegalovirus status.

Data came from immunoSEQ multiplex PCR; TCRdb stores just in-frame clones and leaves some out. There are 200,000 to 250,000 clones in the sample; approximately 87% occur only once, and less than 3% lies in the top ten. This TCR came from a man younger than 35 in good health and CMV-seronegative. Material for sequencing was PBMCs. The J gene is TRBJ2-1, the V gene TRBV10-3; 8 bases line up with TRBD2. The CDR3 is CAISELRAGDNEQFF. CDR3 bases: TGTGCCATCAGTGAGCTTAGAGCGGGAGACAATGAGCAGTTCTTC.